What follows is one T cell receptor (beta chain) and its context. These data originate in a study of blood T cell repertoires in COVID-19. Original processing notes: Quantification of nucleated cells was approximated via reference gene primer amplification. Produced via immunoSEQ multiplex PCR; TCRdb's table is partial and in-frame only. Clonal size and the V and J genes are those of that table, whereas D and trimming came from the DNA. The data show about 250,000 clones, approximately 90% seen once. Germline CDR1 SGHDN, CDR2 FVKESK. There are 14 residues in the CDR3. V was shortened by 4 bases and J by 4 bases, with 13 bases between the two germline ends.

The receptor's source is a woman in her 40s who had recovered from COVID-19. The sequencing input was peripheral blood. V is TRBV14 and J is TRBJ1-2, with D possibly TRBD1 on 5 matching bases. The CDR3 spells CASSPRAGGYGYTF. The CDR3 DNA reads TGTGCCAGCAGCCCGCGGGCCGGGGGCTATGGCTACACCTTC.